The rows below give T cell receptor beta chains drawn from one sample of a study of tumor-infiltrating lymphocytes in primary liver carcinoma. In TCRdb, the multiplex PCR reads were re-called with MiXCR into one record per CDR3 protein. The table lists roughly 100,000 distinct CDR3 sequences, roughly 80% of them singletons. Sequenced: liver tumor tissue from sampling region 3. The source of these receptors is a man aged 35 to 55 with primary liver carcinoma and hepatitis B virus infection. CDR3s include the opening cysteine and the closing phenylalanine or tryptophan. The D gene is left open where the match is weak. Not every row has a clone size; where given, it reads once, few, many or a size class.

D: NA; J: TRBJ2-3; V: TRBV6-2/TRBV6-3; size: NA; DNA: TGTGCCAGCACTTCGCCCCGGGACTCCGAAACGCAGTATTTT; CDR3: CASTSPRDSETQYF
D: TRBD2; J: TRBJ2-1; V: TRBV5-6; size: NA; DNA: TGTACCAGCAGCTTGTTAGCGGGGGGAGAGCAGTTCTTC; CDR3: CTSSLLAGGEQFF
D: NA; J: TRBJ2-1; V: TRBV12-3/TRBV12-4; size: once; DNA: TGTGCCAGCAGTCTAGAAGTCGCCTTCAAAAATGAGCACTTCTTC; CDR3: CASSLEVAFKNEHFF
D: TRBD1; J: TRBJ1-2; V: TRBV29-1; size: once; DNA: TGCGGCGTTGCAAAGGGGGCGTGGGGCTACACCTTC; CDR3: CGVAKGAWGYTF
D: NA; J: TRBJ2-3; V: TRBV6-2/TRBV6-3; size: NA; DNA: TGTGCCAGCAACGGGGACTCTAGGACAGATACGCAGTATTTT; CDR3: CASNGDSRTDTQYF
D: TRBD2; J: TRBJ2-3; V: TRBV12-3/TRBV12-4; size: NA; DNA: TGTGCCAGCACATGGGGACTAGCGGGAGTCATCGATACGCAGTATTTT; CDR3: CASTWGLAGVIDTQYF
D: NA; J: TRBJ2-2; V: TRBV5-8; size: many; DNA: TGTGCCAGCAGCCCTTGGGCGTCAGCCACTAACACCGGGGAGCTGTTTTTT; CDR3: CASSPWASATNTGELFF
D: TRBD1; J: TRBJ2-2; V: TRBV6-1; size: NA; DNA: TGTGCCAGCAGTTTGACAGGGGGCGCGCCGAACAGCGGGGAGTTGTTTTTT; CDR3: CASSLTGGAPNSGELFF
D: TRBD1; J: TRBJ1-3; V: TRBV6-6; size: NA; DNA: TGTGCCAGCAGTCTGACAGGGGGTGGAAGCACCGTATATTTT; CDR3: CASSLTGGGSTVYF
D: TRBD2; J: TRBJ2-1; V: TRBV29-1; size: NA; DNA: TGCAGCGTTGTACTGTCCTCGCTAGCGGGTAATGAGCAGTTATTC; CDR3: CSVVLSSLAGNEQLF
D: NA; J: TRBJ2-3; V: TRBV6-1; size: NA; DNA: TGTGTCAGCGGCCACACAGATACACAGTATTTT; CDR3: CVSGHTDTQYF
D: NA; J: TRBJ2-1; V: TRBV11-2; size: NA; DNA: TGTGCCAGCAGCGCCCACGTCTTAGGGCAAAATCCATTCTGCAATGAGCACTTCTTC; CDR3: CASSAHVLGQNPFCNEHFF
D: NA; J: TRBJ1-4; V: TRBV7-8; size: NA; DNA: TGTGCCAACAGCTCAGTCCCTGCAACTAATGAAAAACTGTTTTTT; CDR3: CANSSVPATNEKLFF
D: TRBD2; J: TRBJ2-1; V: TRBV29-1; size: NA; DNA: TGTAGCGTTGGACTAGCGGGAGGGTCCTACAATGAGCAGTCCTTC; CDR3: CSVGLAGGSYNEQSF
D: NA; J: TRBJ1-5; V: TRBV11-2; size: NA; DNA: TGTGCCAGCAGCTTAGATTTGGAGGTGGCTCAACCCCAGCATTTT; CDR3: CASSLDLEVAQPQHF
D: TRBD1; J: TRBJ2-5; V: TRBV5-6; size: NA; DNA: TGTGCCAGTAGCACAGGACAGGGGCATGAGACCCAGTACTTC; CDR3: CASSTGQGHETQYF
D: NA; J: TRBJ2-3; V: TRBV6-5; size: NA; DNA: TGTGCCAGCAGTTACTCGGGGGATATAGCAGATACGCAGTATTTT; CDR3: CASSYSGDIADTQYF
D: TRBD2; J: TRBJ2-3; V: TRBV30; size: NA; DNA: TGTATCTGGAGCCGACTAGCGTTCACAGATACGCAGTATTTT; CDR3: CIWSRLAFTDTQYF
D: NA; J: TRBJ2-1; V: TRBV11-3; size: few; DNA: TGTGCCAACAGTTTAAATGCCAATGAGGAGTTCTTC; CDR3: CANSLNANEEFF
D: TRBD1; J: TRBJ2-7; V: TRBV10-3; size: once; DNA: TGTGCCATCAGCGACATCTGGGTAAGGGGGCAAGGGGAGCAGTACTTC; CDR3: CAISDIWVRGQGEQYF